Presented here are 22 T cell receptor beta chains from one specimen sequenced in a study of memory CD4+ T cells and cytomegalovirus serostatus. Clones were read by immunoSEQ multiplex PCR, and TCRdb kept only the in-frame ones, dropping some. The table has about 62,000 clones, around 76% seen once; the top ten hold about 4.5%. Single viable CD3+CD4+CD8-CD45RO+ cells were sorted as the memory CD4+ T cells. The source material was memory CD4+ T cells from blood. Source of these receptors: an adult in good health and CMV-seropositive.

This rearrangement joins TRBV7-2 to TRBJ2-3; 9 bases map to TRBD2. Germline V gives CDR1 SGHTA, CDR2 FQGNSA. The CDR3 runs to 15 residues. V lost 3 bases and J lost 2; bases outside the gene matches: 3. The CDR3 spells CASSFRLADTDTQYF. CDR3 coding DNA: TGTGCCAGCAGCTTTAGACTAGCGGACACAGATACGCAGTATTTT.

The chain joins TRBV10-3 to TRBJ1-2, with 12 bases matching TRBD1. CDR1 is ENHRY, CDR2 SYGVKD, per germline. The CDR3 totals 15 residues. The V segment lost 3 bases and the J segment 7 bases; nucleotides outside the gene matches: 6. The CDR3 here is CAISERGQGALGYTF. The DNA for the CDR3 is TGTGCCATCAGTGAACGGGGACAGGGGGCCCTTGGCTACACCTTC.

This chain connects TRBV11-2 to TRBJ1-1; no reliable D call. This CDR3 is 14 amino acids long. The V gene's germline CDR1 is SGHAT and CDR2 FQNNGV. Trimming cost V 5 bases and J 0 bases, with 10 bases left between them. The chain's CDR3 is CASSPAGVNTEAFF. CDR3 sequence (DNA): TGTGCCAGCAGCCCGGCGGGAGTGAACACTGAAGCTTTCTTT.

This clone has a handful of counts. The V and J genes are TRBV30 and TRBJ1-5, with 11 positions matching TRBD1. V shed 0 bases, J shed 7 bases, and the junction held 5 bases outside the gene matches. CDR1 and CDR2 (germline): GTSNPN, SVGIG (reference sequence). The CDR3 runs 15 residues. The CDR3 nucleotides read TGTGCCTGGAGTGTACTAGGACAGGGGGCCCAGCCCCAGCATTTT. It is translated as CAWSVLGQGAQPQHF.

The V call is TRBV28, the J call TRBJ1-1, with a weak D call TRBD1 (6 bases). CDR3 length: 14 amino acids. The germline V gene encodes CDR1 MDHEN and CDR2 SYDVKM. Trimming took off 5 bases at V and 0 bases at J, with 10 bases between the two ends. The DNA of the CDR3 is TGTGCCAGCAGTCGGACAGATTTGAACACTGAAGCTTTCTTT. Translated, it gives CASSRTDLNTEAFF.

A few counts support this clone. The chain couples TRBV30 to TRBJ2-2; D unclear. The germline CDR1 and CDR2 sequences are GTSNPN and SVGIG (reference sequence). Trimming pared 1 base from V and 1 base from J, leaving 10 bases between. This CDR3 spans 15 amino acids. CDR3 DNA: TGTGCCTGGAGTGGGGTGACGGGGAACACCGGGGAGCTGTTTTTT. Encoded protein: CAWSGVTGNTGELFF.

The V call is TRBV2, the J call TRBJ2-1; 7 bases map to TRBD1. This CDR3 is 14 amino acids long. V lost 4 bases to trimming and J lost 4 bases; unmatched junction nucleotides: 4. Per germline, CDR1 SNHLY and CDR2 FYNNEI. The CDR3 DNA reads TGTGCCAGCAGTGCCGGGACAGCTTACAATGAGCAGTTCTTC. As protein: CASSAGTAYNEQFF. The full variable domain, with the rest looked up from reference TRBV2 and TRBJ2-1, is EPEVTQTPSHQVTQMGQEVILRCVPISNHLYFYWYRQILGQKVEFLVSFYNNEISEKSEIFDDQFSVERPDGSNFTLKIRSTKLEDSAMYFCASSAGTAYNEQFFGPGTRLTVL.

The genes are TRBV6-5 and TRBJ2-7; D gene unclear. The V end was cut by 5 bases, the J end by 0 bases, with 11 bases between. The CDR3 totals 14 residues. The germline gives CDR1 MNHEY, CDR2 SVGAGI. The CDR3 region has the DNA TGTGCCAGCAGTCAGACTCGAAGCTCCTACGAGCAGTACTTC. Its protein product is CASSQTRSSYEQYF.

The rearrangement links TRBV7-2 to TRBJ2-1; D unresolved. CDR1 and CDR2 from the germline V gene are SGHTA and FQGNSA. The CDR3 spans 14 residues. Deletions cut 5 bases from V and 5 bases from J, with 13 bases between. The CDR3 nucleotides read TGTGCCAGCAGCCTCGTGGTTGTTAACAATGAGCAGTTCTTC. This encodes CASSLVVVNNEQFF.

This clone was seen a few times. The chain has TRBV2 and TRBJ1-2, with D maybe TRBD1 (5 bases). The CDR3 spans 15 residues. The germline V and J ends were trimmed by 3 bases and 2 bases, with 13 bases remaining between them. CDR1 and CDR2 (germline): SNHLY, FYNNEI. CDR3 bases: TGTGCCAGCAGTGAGGAAGGGACGACGAACTATGGCTACACCTTC. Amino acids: CASSEEGTTNYGYTF.

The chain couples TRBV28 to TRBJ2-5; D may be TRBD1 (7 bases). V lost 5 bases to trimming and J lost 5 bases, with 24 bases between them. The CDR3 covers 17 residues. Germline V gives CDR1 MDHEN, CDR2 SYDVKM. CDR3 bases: TGTGCCAGCAGTACCCTGAGGAGGACAGGTGGGGGGGAGACCCAGTACTTC. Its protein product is CASSTLRRTGGGETQYF.

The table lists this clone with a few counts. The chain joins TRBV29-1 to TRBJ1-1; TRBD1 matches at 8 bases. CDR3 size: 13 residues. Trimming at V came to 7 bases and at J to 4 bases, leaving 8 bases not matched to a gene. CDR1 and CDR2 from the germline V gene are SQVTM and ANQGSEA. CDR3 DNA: TGCAGCGGTCAAACAGGGGGTAGCACTGAAGCTTTCTTT. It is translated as CSGQTGGSTEAFF. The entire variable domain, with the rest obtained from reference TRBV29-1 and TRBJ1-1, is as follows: SAVISQKPSRDICQRGTSLTIQCQVDSQVTMMFWYRQQPGQSLTLIATANQGSEATYESGFVIDKFPISRPNLTFSTLTVSNMSPEDSSIYLCSGQTGGSTEAFFGQGTRLTVV.

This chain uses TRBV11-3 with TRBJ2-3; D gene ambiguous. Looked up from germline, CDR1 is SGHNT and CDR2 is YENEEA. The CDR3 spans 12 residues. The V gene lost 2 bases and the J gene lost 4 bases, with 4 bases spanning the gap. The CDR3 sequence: CASSLTPDTQYF. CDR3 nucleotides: TGTGCCAGCAGCTTAACTCCAGATACGCAGTATTTT.

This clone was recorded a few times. The DNA for the CDR3 is TGCGCCATACGGACTAGCGGGGACCAAGAGACCCAGTACTTC. As protein: CAIRTSGDQETQYF. V is TRBV10-2 and J is TRBJ2-5; 12 nucleotides match TRBD2. There are 14 residues in the CDR3. With V trimmed by 10 bases and J by 0 bases, 3 bases remained unmatched. The V gene's germline CDR1 is WSHSY and CDR2 SAAADI.

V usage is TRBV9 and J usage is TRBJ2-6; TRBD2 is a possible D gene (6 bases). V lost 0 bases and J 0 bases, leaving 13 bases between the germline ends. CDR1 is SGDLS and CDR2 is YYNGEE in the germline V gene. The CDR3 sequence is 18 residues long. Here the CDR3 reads CASSVAGRAGSGANVLTF. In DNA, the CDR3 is TGTGCCAGCAGCGTAGCTGGACGAGCGGGCTCTGGGGCCAACGTCCTGACTTTC.

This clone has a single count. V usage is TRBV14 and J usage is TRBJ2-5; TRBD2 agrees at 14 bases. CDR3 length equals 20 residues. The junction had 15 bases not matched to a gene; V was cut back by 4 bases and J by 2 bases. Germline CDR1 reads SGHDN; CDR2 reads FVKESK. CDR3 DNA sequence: TGTGCCAGCAGCCGGATCCCGGGACTAGCGGGAGAAGGGGCTCAAGAGACCCAGTACTTC. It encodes CASSRIPGLAGEGAQETQYF. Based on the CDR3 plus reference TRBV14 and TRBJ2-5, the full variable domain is EAGVTQFPSHSVIEKGQTVTLRCDPISGHDNLYWYRRVMGKEIKFLLHFVKESKQDESGMPNNRFLAERTGGTYSTLKVQPAELEDSGVYFCASSRIPGLAGEGAQETQYFGPGTRLLVL.

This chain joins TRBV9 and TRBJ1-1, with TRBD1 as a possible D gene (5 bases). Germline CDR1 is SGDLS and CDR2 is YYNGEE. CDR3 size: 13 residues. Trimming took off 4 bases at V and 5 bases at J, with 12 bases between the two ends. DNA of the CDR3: TGTGCCAGCAGCCCCCCCCAGGGTACTGAAGCTTTCTTT. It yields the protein CASSPPQGTEAFF.

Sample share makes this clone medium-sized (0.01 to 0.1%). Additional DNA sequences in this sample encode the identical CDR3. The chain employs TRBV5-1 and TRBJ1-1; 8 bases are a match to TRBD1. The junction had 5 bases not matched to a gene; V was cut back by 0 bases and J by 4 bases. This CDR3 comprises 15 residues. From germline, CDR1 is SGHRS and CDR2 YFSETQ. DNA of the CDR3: TGCGCCAGCAGCTTGGTGTTAACAGGGGGCACTGAAGCTTTCTTT. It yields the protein CASSLVLTGGTEAFF.

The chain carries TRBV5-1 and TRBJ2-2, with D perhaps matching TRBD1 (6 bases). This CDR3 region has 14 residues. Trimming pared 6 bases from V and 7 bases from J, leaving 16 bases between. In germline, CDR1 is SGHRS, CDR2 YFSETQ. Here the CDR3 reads CASTATGSDGELFF. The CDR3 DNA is TGCGCCAGCACCGCAACAGGGTCGGACGGGGAGCTGTTTTTT.

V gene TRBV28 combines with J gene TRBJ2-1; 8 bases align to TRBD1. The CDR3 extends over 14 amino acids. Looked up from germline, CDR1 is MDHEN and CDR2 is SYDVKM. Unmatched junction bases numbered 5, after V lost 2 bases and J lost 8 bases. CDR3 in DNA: TGTGCCAGCAGTTTACCTGGACAGGGCGATGAGCAGTTCTTC. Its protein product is CASSLPGQGDEQFF. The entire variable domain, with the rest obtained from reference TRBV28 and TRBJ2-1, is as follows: DVKVTQSSRYLVKRTGEKVFLECVQDMDHENMFWYRQDPGLGLRLIYFSYDVKMKEKGDIPEGYSVSREKKERFSLILESASTNQTSMYLCASSLPGQGDEQFFGPGTRLTVL.

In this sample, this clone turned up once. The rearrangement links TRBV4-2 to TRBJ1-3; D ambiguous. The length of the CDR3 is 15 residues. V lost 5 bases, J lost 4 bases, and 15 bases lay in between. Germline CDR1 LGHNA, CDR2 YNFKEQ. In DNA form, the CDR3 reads TGTGCCAGCAGCTTGATGTGGCGCTCCGGAAACACCATATATTTT. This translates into CASSLMWRSGNTIYF.

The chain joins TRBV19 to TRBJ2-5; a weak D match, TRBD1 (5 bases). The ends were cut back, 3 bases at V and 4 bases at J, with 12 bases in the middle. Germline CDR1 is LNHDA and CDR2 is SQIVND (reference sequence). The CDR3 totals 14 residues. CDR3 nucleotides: TGTGCCAGTAGTATTCATGTCAGGGCAGAGACCCAGTACTTC. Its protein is CASSIHVRAETQYF.